These T cell receptor beta chains were read from a single sample in a study of immune cell composition in non-small cell lung cancer. TCRdb keeps only in-frame clones here, not all; method: immunoSEQ multiplex PCR. This sample has about 16,000 clones, with 70% to 80% found just once. A further study also used this sample, focusing on CD4 T cells in lung cancer.

Specimen: non-adjacent lung tissue. These receptor sequences come from a human donor with non-small cell lung cancer. Each CDR3 is given with its conserved first and last residue. D genes are given only for firm matches. Size is stated for part of the rows, as once, few or many counts, or as a class when the clone is expanded.

size: .
D: .
J: TRBJ1-6
V: TRBV4-3
DNA: TGCGCCAGCGGAGTAAGCTCCTATAATTCACCCCTCCACTTT
CDR3: CASGVSSYNSPLHF

size: medium-sized
D: TRBD1
J: TRBJ1-1
V: TRBV19
DNA: TGTGCCAGCAACCCCGGACAGGGGGCTTCTGAAGCTTTCTTT
CDR3: CASNPGQGASEAFF

size: .
D: TRBD1
J: TRBJ1-1
V: TRBV19
DNA: TGTGCCAGTAGTTTCTTCCCCTCCGGGACAGGGAGGTGGCGGAGCACTGAAGCTTTCTTT
CDR3: CASSFFPSGTGRWRSTEAFF

size: .
D: TRBD1
J: TRBJ1-5
V: TRBV18
DNA: TGTGCCAGCTCACCATACAGGGGCGATCAGCCCCAGCATTTT
CDR3: CASSPYRGDQPQHF

size: once
D: TRBD1
J: TRBJ1-5
V: TRBV10-1
DNA: TGCGCCAGCAGAGACAGGGCCCGGCAGCCCCAGCATTTT
CDR3: CASRDRARQPQHF

size: .
D: TRBD1
J: TRBJ2-1
V: TRBV4-1
DNA: TGCGCCAGCAGCCAACGAAGGGGCCAGGGGGCTCGAGAGCAGTTCTTC
CDR3: CASSQRRGQGAREQFF

size: few
D: .
J: TRBJ2-7
V: TRBV28
DNA: TGTGCCAGCAGTTTCGAGTACGAGCAGTACTTC
CDR3: CASSFEYEQYF

size: .
D: .
J: TRBJ1-5
V: TRBV4-1
DNA: TGCGCCAGCAGCCAAGATTACAGGGAGGGCCAGCCCCAGCATTTT
CDR3: CASSQDYREGQPQHF

size: .
D: .
J: TRBJ1-1
V: TRBV7-3
DNA: TGTGCCAGCAGCTTAATTGAGATGAACACTGAAGCTTTCTTT
CDR3: CASSLIEMNTEAFF

size: .
D: .
J: TRBJ2-1
V: TRBV30
DNA: TGTGCCTGGGGGGTAGTGGATGAGCAGTTCTTC
CDR3: CAWGVVDEQFF

size: once
D: .
J: TRBJ1-4
V: TRBV25-1
DNA: TGTGCCAGCAGTGAATACGGCAGTGAAAAACTGTTTTTT
CDR3: CASSEYGSEKLFF

size: .
D: TRBD1
J: TRBJ1-1
V: TRBV10-2
DNA: TGCGCCAGCAATTCACAGGGGGCCACTGAAGCTTTCTTT
CDR3: CASNSQGATEAFF

size: .
D: TRBD1
J: TRBJ1-2
V: TRBV7-9
DNA: TGTGCCAGCAGCTTAGCCGGGCAGGGGGCCCTCAGGGGGGGCTACACCTTC
CDR3: CASSLAGQGALRGGYTF

size: .
D: TRBD1
J: TRBJ1-1
V: TRBV4-1
DNA: TGCGCCAGCAGCCAAGCACAGGGGATGAACACTGAAGCTTTCTTT
CDR3: CASSQAQGMNTEAFF

size: .
D: TRBD1
J: TRBJ2-1
V: TRBV27
DNA: TGTGCCAGCAGTTTCCTGACAGGGACCTCAATTAATGAGCAGTTCTTC
CDR3: CASSFLTGTSINEQFF

size: .
D: .
J: TRBJ2-1
V: TRBV2
DNA: TGTGCCAGCAGGGGAAGACCCGGCAATGAGCAGTTCTTC
CDR3: CASRGRPGNEQFF

size: few
D: .
J: TRBJ1-1
V: TRBV6-5
DNA: TGTGCCAGCAGTTCGCGGATGAACACTGAAGCTTTCTTT
CDR3: CASSSRMNTEAFF